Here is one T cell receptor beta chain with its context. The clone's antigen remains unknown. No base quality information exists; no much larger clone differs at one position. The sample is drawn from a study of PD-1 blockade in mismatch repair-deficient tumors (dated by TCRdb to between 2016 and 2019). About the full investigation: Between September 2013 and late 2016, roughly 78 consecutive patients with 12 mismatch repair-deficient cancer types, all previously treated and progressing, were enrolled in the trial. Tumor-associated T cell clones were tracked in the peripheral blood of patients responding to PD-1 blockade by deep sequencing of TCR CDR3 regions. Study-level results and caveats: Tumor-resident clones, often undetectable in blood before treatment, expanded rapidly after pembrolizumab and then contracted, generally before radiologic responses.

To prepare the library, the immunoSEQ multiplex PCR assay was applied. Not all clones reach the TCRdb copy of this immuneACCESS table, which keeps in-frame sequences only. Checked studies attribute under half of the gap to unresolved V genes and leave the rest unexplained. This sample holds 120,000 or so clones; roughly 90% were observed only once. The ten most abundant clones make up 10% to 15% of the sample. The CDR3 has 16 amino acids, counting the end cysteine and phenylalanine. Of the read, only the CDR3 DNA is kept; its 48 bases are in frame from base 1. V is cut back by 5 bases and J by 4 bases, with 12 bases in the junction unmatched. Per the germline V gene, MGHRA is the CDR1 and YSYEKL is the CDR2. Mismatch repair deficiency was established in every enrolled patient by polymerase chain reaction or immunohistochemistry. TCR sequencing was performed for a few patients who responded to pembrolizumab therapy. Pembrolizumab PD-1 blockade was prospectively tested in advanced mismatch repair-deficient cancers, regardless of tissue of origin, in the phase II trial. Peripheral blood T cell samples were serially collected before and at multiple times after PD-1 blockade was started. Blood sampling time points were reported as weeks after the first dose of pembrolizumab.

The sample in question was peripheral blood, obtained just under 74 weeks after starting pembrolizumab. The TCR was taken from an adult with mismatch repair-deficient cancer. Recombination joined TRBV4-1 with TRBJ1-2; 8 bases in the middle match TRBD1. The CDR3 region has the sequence CASSAYTGGEVYGYTF. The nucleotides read TGCGCCAGCAGCGCTTATACAGGGGGTGAAGTCTATGGCTACACCTTC.